The 29 T cell receptor beta chains reported below all come from one sample, sequenced in a study of OX40 agonist ivuxolimab in advanced cancers. Clones were read by immunoSEQ multiplex PCR, and TCRdb kept only the in-frame ones, dropping some. The data hold nearly 35,000 clones, with around 92% observed a single time. The sample was CD4+ or CD8+ T cells sorted from blood, taken in a trial of the OX40 agonist ivuxolimab. The receptor source for this set is an adult with an advanced solid tumor such as melanoma, head and neck, liver or kidney cancer.

This chain links TRBV10-3 with TRBJ1-1, with D unclear. CDR3 length: 14 amino acids. V lost 2 bases to trimming and J lost 1 base, with 8 bases between them. Germline V gene lookup returns CDR1 ENHRY and CDR2 SYGVKD. CDR3 bases: TGTGCCATCAGTGAGCGGGGATCGAACACTGAAGCTTTCTTT. Translated, it gives CAISERGSNTEAFF.

The chain combines TRBV30 with TRBJ1-5; the D gene is possibly TRBD1 (5 bases). Trimming took 1 base from V and 1 from J, leaving 8 bases between them. The CDR3 extends over 14 amino acids. Germline lookup yields CDR1 GTSNPN and CDR2 SVGIG (reference sequence). The CDR3 loop is CAWSEGISNQPQHF. The CDR3 DNA reads TGTGCCTGGAGTGAGGGGATAAGCAATCAGCCCCAGCATTTT.

The CDR3 nucleotides read TGTGCCATCAGGGAGAGCACTTCAGGAGATACGCAGTATTTT. Translation: CAIRESTSGDTQYF. V gene TRBV10-3 combines with J gene TRBJ2-3; D not resolved. Between the trimmed V and J ends, which lost 6 bases and 5 bases, there was a span of 15 bases. CDR3 length: 14 amino acids. The germline V gene has CDR1 ENHRY and CDR2 SYGVKD.

The genes are TRBV9 and TRBJ2-7; 11 bases match TRBD1. The germline gives CDR1 SGDLS, CDR2 YYNGEE. The CDR3 contains 15 residues. J gave up 5 bases and V 5 bases, and 9 bases lay outside the gene matches. CDR3 bases: TGTGCCAGCAGTTTCGGGGGACAGGGGGTTGACGAGCAGTACTTC. This gives the protein CASSFGGQGVDEQYF.

V is TRBV9 and J is TRBJ2-7; 8 nucleotides line up with TRBD1. This CDR3 region has 14 residues. V trimming: 2 bases; J trimming: 3 bases; junction bases outside the gene matches: 4. CDR1 SGDLS and CDR2 YYNGEE come from the germline V gene. The CDR3 protein is CASSVQGANYEQYF. The CDR3 nucleotides are TGTGCCAGCAGCGTCCAGGGGGCGAACTACGAGCAGTACTTC.

This chain uses TRBV27 with TRBJ2-1, with 9 positions matching TRBD2. J was trimmed by 8 bases and V by 6 bases; bases with no gene match: 11. This CDR3 has 15 amino acids. In germline, CDR1 is MNHEY, CDR2 SMNVEV (reference sequence). The CDR3 region has the DNA TGTGCCAGCAGCTACTTAGCGGGAGTGATGGATGAGCAGTTCTTC. Amino acid sequence: CASSYLAGVMDEQFF.

The rearrangement joins TRBV27 to TRBJ2-2; 7 bases are shared with TRBD2. V lost 4 bases, J lost 6 bases, and 2 bases stayed unmatched. Germline-derived CDR1 and CDR2 are MNHEY and SMNVEV (reference sequence). This CDR3 has 13 residues. For the CDR3, the DNA is TGTGCCAGCAGTTGGGGGGGGTCCGGGGAGCTGTTTTTT. It specifies CASSWGGSGELFF.

This chain joins TRBV9 and TRBJ1-2, with D possibly matching TRBD1 (6 bases). V lost 0 bases, J lost 1 base, and 13 bases lay in between. CDR1 is SGDLS, CDR2 YYNGEE, per germline. CDR3 size: 16 residues. CDR3 loop: CASSVGGATGNYGYTF. CDR3 coding DNA: TGTGCCAGCAGCGTAGGGGGGGCCACTGGTAACTATGGCTACACCTTC.

V usage is TRBV19 and J usage is TRBJ2-1; D gene uncertain. V was clipped by 5 bases and J by 7 bases, with 15 bases between them. CDR1 LNHDA and CDR2 SQIVND come from the germline V gene (reference sequence). There are 14 residues in the CDR3. The CDR3 here is CASSLWGNGNEQFF. CDR3 nucleotides: TGTGCCAGTAGTTTGTGGGGTAACGGGAATGAGCAGTTCTTC. Variable domain in full (rest from reference TRBV19 and TRBJ2-1): DGGITQSPKYLFRKEGQNVTLSCEQNLNHDAMYWYRQDPGQGLRLIYYSQIVNDFQKGDIAEGYSVSREKKESFPLTVTSAQKNPTAFYLCASSLWGNGNEQFFGPGTRLTVL.

This chain uses TRBV2 with TRBJ2-5; TRBD1 matches at 9 bases. The V gene's germline CDR1 is SNHLY and CDR2 FYNNEI. The length of the CDR3 is 14 residues. V lost 6 bases and J lost 2; bases outside the gene matches: 4. Here the CDR3 DNA reads TGTGCCAGCAGCGGGACAGGGAAACAAGAGACCCAGTACTTC. Translated: CASSGTGKQETQYF.

The genes are TRBV6-5 and TRBJ2-7, with TRBD2 identical over 10 bases. The V and J ends lost 4 bases and 4 bases, in that order; junction bases with no gene match: 4. This CDR3 spans 14 amino acids. Looked up from germline, CDR1 is MNHEY and CDR2 is SVGAGI. The DNA for the CDR3 is TGTGCCAGCAGTTTCAAGCGGGGGGGATACGAGCAGTACTTC. Its protein is CASSFKRGGYEQYF.

The genes are TRBV9 and TRBJ2-5; no clear D gene. The V and J ends lost 0 bases and 3 bases respectively, with 9 bases between them. CDR1 is SGDLS and CDR2 is YYNGEE in the germline V gene. This CDR3 has 14 amino acids. CDR3 amino acids: CASSVEEGKETQYF. The CDR3 DNA sequence: TGTGCCAGCAGCGTAGAAGAAGGGAAAGAGACCCAGTACTTC.

V usage is TRBV7-9 and J usage is TRBJ2-6, with D unresolved. Trimming stripped 2 bases from V and 2 bases from J, with 7 bases between. The CDR3 runs 15 residues. CDR1 and CDR2 from the germline V gene are SEHNR and FQNEAQ (reference sequence). For the CDR3, the DNA is TGTGCCAGCAGCTTATCTTACCCTGGGGCCAACGTCCTGACTTTC. This codes for CASSLSYPGANVLTF.

The chain joins TRBV4-1 to TRBJ1-1; tentative D call: TRBD1 (5 bases). There are 16 residues in the CDR3. Trimming cost V 0 bases and J 1 base, with 12 bases left between them. Germline values: CDR1 MGHRA, CDR2 YSYEKL. This CDR3 reads CASSQDRTFKNTEAFF. The CDR3 nucleotides are TGCGCCAGCAGCCAAGATCGGACATTTAAGAACACTGAAGCTTTCTTT.

J is TRBJ2-7 and V is TRBV4-3, with TRBD2 matching over 10 bases. CDR1 is LGHNA, CDR2 YSLEER, per germline. The CDR3 loop spans 16 amino acids. V dropped 0 bases and J dropped 3; count of bases not matched to a gene: 5. The CDR3 sequence is CASSQDPSGSNYEQYF. The CDR3 nucleotides read TGCGCCAGCAGCCAAGACCCTAGCGGGAGTAACTACGAGCAGTACTTC.

V usage is TRBV4-2 and J usage is TRBJ1-6; D not certain. Per germline, CDR1 LGHNA and CDR2 YNFKEQ. This CDR3 is 13 amino acids long. Trimming removed 1 base at V and 9 bases at J, with 7 bases between. The CDR3 DNA reads as TGTGCCAGCAGCCAAGGTACGGGTTCACCCCTCCACTTT. Translated: CASSQGTGSPLHF.

V gene TRBV10-3 combines with J gene TRBJ1-3; 7 bases fit TRBD1. From germline, CDR1 is ENHRY and CDR2 SYGVKD. There are 16 residues in the CDR3. Unmatched junction bases numbered 6, after V lost 4 bases and J lost 0 bases. In DNA form, the CDR3 reads TGTGCCATCAGTGTCTTCGGACAGGACTCTGGAAACACCATATATTTT. This encodes CAISVFGQDSGNTIYF.

The chain uses TRBV27 and TRBJ2-1, with 13 positions matching TRBD2. CDR1 is MNHEY and CDR2 is SMNVEV in the germline V gene (reference sequence). The CDR3 consists of 15 residues. With 7 bases clipped from V and 5 bases from J, the junction kept 5 bases outside the gene matches. CDR3 protein: CASTPGTSGNNEQFF. DNA of the CDR3: TGTGCCAGCACACCCGGGACTAGCGGGAACAATGAGCAGTTCTTC.

The V call is TRBV27, the J call TRBJ2-3; 8 bases agree with TRBD2. Germline V gene data show CDR1 as MNHEY and CDR2 as SMNVEV (reference sequence). The CDR3 covers 12 residues. The trim removed 2 bases at V and 9 bases at J, leaving 1 base unmatched. CDR3: CASSLPGGTQYF. The CDR3 region has the DNA TGTGCCAGCAGTTTACCGGGAGGGACGCAGTATTTT.

The table lists this clone with a count of one. J is TRBJ2-5 and V is TRBV19; D perhaps matches TRBD2 (5 bases). CDR3 size: 12 residues. Germline loops: CDR1 LNHDA, CDR2 SQIVND (reference sequence). V gave up 5 bases and J gave up 11 bases, with 15 bases separating them. This chain's CDR3 is CASSYGHWEQYF. In DNA, the CDR3 is TGTGCCAGTAGTTATGGCCATTGGGAGCAGTACTTC.

This clone was seen a single time. This chain's CDR3 is CASSVPRDRETDTQYF. CDR3 coding DNA: TGTGCCAGCAGTGTACCCAGGGACAGGGAAACGGATACGCAGTATTTT. The V and J genes are TRBV2 and TRBJ2-3; TRBD1 matches 9 bases. The junction had 11 bases not matched to a gene; V was cut back by 4 bases and J by 6 bases. This CDR3 has 16 amino acids. The germline V gene has CDR1 SNHLY and CDR2 FYNNEI.

The genes are TRBV7-9 and TRBJ2-7; the D is unclear. The germline CDR1 and CDR2 sequences are SEHNR and FQNEAQ (reference sequence). There are 13 residues in the CDR3. V was cut by 7 bases and J by 3 bases, with 13 bases left in between. The CDR3 reads CASISPPYYEQYF. The CDR3 DNA sequence: TGTGCCAGCATCTCTCCCCCCTACTACGAGCAGTACTTC.

V and J are TRBV6-5 and TRBJ1-4; D is uncertain. The CDR3 length is 11 residues. Germline lookup yields CDR1 MNHEY and CDR2 SVGAGI. The V gene lost 4 bases and the J gene lost 7 bases, with 4 bases spanning the gap. CDR3 in amino acids: CASSFGEKLFF. As DNA, the CDR3 is TGTGCCAGCAGTTTCGGTGAAAAACTGTTTTTT.

The chain joins TRBV4-3 to TRBJ1-3; D call uncertain. This CDR3 region has 17 residues. CDR1 and CDR2 (germline): LGHNA, YSLEER. Trimming took off 1 base at V and 0 bases at J, with 13 bases between the two ends. The CDR3 DNA reads as TGCGCCAGCAGCCAAGTAGCAGGAAAGAGCTCTGGAAACACCATATATTTT. It yields the protein CASSQVAGKSSGNTIYF.

V gene TRBV7-9 combines with J gene TRBJ2-1; a weak D match, TRBD2 (5 bases). V lost 7 bases and J lost 0, with 16 bases in between. The CDR3 spans 16 residues. Per the germline V gene, CDR1 is SEHNR and CDR2 is FQNEAQ (reference sequence). This CDR3 reads CASTLVERYSYNEQFF. As DNA, the CDR3 is TGTGCCAGCACCCTTGTCGAGCGGTACTCCTACAATGAGCAGTTCTTC.

The chain uses TRBV30 and TRBJ2-7; D gene uncertain. V was cut by 0 bases and J by 0 bases, with 12 bases left in between. CDR3 length: 15 amino acids. The germline V gene encodes CDR1 GTSNPN and CDR2 SVGIG (reference sequence). The CDR3 DNA reads TGTGCCTGGAGTGTATGGCTTGTTGGCTCCTACGAGCAGTACTTC. Its translation is CAWSVWLVGSYEQYF.

V gene TRBV15 combines with J gene TRBJ2-1, with TRBD2 matching over 12 bases. V was pared by 6 bases and J by 2 bases, with 8 bases of the junction left unmatched. Germline V gene data show CDR1 as LNHNV and CDR2 as YYDKDF (reference sequence). The length of the CDR3 is 17 residues. The CDR3 coding sequence is TGTGCCACCAGTATCCCCCTAGCGGGAGGGCCCTACAATGAGCAGTTCTTC. Translating it yields CATSIPLAGGPYNEQFF.

The chain employs TRBV9 and TRBJ1-1; D remains unclear. The CDR3 has 14 residues. Germline CDR1 reads SGDLS; CDR2 reads YYNGEE. Between the trimmed V and J ends, which lost 2 bases and 0 bases, there was a span of 8 bases. CDR3 sequence (DNA): TGTGCCAGCAGCGTCGGGAACATGAACACTGAAGCTTTCTTT. Protein sequence: CASSVGNMNTEAFF.

The gene calls are TRBV7-6 and TRBJ2-2; D is tentatively TRBD1 or TRBD2 (6 bases each). Between the trimmed V and J ends, which lost 5 bases and 3 bases, there was a span of 16 bases. Germline CDR1 SGHVS, CDR2 FNYEAQ. CDR3 size: 16 residues. Here the CDR3 reads CASSLGGTLYTGELFF. CDR3 nucleotide sequence: TGTGCCAGCAGCCTAGGGGGGACGCTCTACACCGGGGAGCTGTTTTTT.